The 2 T cell receptor beta chains below were found in one sample sequenced in a study of glioma-infiltrating T cells. Using RNA template, CDR3s of TCR alpha and beta were amplified with iRepertoire arm-PCR. Using its own MiXCR run on the multiplex PCR reads, TCRdb lists one record per CDR3 protein. The data show some 180,000 distinct CDR3 sequences, with 32% seen just once and 20% to 25% held by the top ten. Specimen: glioma tissue, nonneoplastic brain tissue, or PBMCs (not recorded which). Receptor source: a human donor with low-grade glioma or glioblastoma, undergoing nonglioma brain surgery, or in good health (not recorded which).

The rearrangement joins TRBV18 to TRBJ1-2; D call uncertain. This CDR3 has 16 residues. The V and J ends lost 0 bases and 7 bases respectively, with 18 bases between them. Germline CDR1 is KGHSH and CDR2 is LQKENI. As DNA, the CDR3 is TGTGCCAGCTCACCACCTGAGCGGGAGGGCCACTTTGGCTACACCTTC. Translating it yields CASSPPEREGHFGYTF.

This clonotype has just a few counts. This sequence joins TRBV9 and TRBJ1-2, with D unresolved. The CDR3 extends over 13 amino acids. Deletions cut 0 bases from V and 8 bases from J, with 11 bases between. Germline V CDR1 and CDR2: SGDLS, YYNGEE. This CDR3 is CASSVGGDGGYTF. The CDR3 coding sequence is TGTGCCAGCAGCGTAGGCGGGGATGGGGGCTACACCTTC.